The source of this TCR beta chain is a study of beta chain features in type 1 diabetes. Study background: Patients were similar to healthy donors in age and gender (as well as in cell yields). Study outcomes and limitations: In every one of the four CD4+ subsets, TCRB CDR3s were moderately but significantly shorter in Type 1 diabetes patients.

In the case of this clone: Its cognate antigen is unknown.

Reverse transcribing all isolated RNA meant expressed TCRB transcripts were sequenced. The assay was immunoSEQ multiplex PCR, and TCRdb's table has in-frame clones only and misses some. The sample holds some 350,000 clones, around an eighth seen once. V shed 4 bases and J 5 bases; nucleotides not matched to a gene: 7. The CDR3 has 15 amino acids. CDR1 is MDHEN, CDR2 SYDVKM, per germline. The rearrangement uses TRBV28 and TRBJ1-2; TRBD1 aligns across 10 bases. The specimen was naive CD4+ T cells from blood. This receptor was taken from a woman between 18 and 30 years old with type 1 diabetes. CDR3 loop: CASSSSGQGPYGYTF. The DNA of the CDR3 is TGTGCCAGCAGTTCGTCGGGACAGGGGCCATATGGCTACACCTTC.